A single sample is the source of the 16 T cell receptor beta chains below, sequenced in a study of blood T cell repertoires in COVID-19. Some clones are missing from TCRdb's copy, which holds only in-frame ones; the method was immunoSEQ multiplex PCR. The sample consists of about 280,000 clones, approximately 91% of them appearing once. The sequenced sample was peripheral blood. Source of these receptors: a woman aged 40 to 55 who had recovered from COVID-19.

The V gene is TRBV29-1, the J gene TRBJ1-2; D unclear. V lost 0 bases and J 1 base, leaving 9 bases between the germline ends. The CDR3 totals 14 residues. In germline, CDR1 is SQVTM, CDR2 ANQGSEA. The CDR3 nucleotides read TGCAGCGTTGAAGACGGCGGGGATAACTATGGCTACACCTTC. Its translation: CSVEDGGDNYGYTF.

The chain employs TRBV6-1 and TRBJ2-5; 8 nucleotides line up with TRBD2. Germline V gene sequence: CDR1 MNHNS, CDR2 SASEGT. Trimming took 1 base from V and 4 from J; bases not matched to a gene: 14. This CDR3 is built from 18 residues. CDR3 nucleotides: TGTGCCAGCAGTGAAGGTGGGCTGGGACTAGTGGGCGGAGAGACCCAGTACTTC. Translated: CASSEGGLGLVGGETQYF.

The chain joins TRBV15 to TRBJ2-7, with 9 bases aligning to TRBD2. Trimming took 6 bases from V and 2 from J; bases not matched to a gene: 2. CDR1 and CDR2 from the germline V gene are LNHNV and YYDKDF (reference sequence). This CDR3 is 13 amino acids long. CDR3 loop: CATRASGTYEQYF. The CDR3 bases are TGTGCCACCAGGGCTAGCGGGACCTACGAGCAGTACTTC.

The genes are TRBV6-5 and TRBJ2-7; TRBD2 agrees at 12 bases. CDR3 size: 14 residues. With V trimmed by 8 bases and J by 1 base, 3 bases remained unmatched. Germline values: CDR1 MNHEY, CDR2 SVGAGI. The CDR3 DNA follows: TGTGCCAGCGAGGGACTAGCGGGTTCCTACGAGCAGTACTTC. Its translation is CASEGLAGSYEQYF.

The chain employs TRBV27 and TRBJ2-7, with 7 bases that match TRBD1. This CDR3 spans 14 amino acids. The V gene's germline CDR1 is MNHEY and CDR2 SMNVEV (reference sequence). J lost 9 bases, V lost 5 bases, and 13 bases had no gene match. The CDR3 bases are TGTGCCAGCAGTACCCACCGACAGGGTATCCGGCAGTACTTC. Translating it yields CASSTHRQGIRQYF.

The chain joins TRBV5-1 to TRBJ1-2; 8 nucleotides match TRBD1. The CDR3 sequence is 20 residues long. Looked up from germline, CDR1 is SGHRS and CDR2 is YFSETQ. V trimming: 3 bases; J trimming: 1 base; junction bases outside the gene matches: 20. CDR3 loop: CASSYGQGVLLPNFNYGYTF. The CDR3 region has the DNA TGCGCCAGCAGCTATGGACAGGGCGTACTTCTCCCTAATTTTAACTATGGCTACACCTTC. The full variable domain, completed using reference TRBV5-1 and TRBJ1-2, is KAGVTQTPRYLIKTRGQQVTLSCSPISGHRSVSWYQQTPGQGLQFLFEYFSETQRNKGNFPGRFSGRQFSNSRSEMNVSTLELGDSALYLCASSYGQGVLLPNFNYGYTFGSGTRLTVV.

The chain links TRBV10-3 to TRBJ2-7; 9 bases are a match to TRBD2. With 4 bases clipped from V and 5 bases from J, the junction kept 3 bases outside the gene matches. Germline V gene lookup returns CDR1 ENHRY and CDR2 SYGVKD. The CDR3 totals 13 residues. Written as DNA, the CDR3 is TGTGCCATCAGTGGAGCGGGAGGCGACGAGCAGTACTTC. As protein: CAISGAGGDEQYF.

In this sample, this clone turned up once. The chain recombines TRBV5-1 with TRBJ2-1, with D possibly TRBD1 on 5 matching bases. The germline V and J ends were trimmed by 3 bases and 0 bases, with 16 bases remaining between them. The CDR3 runs to 17 residues. Germline V gene lookup returns CDR1 SGHRS and CDR2 YFSETQ. The CDR3 loop is CASSSSQVLLSYNEQFF. Here the CDR3 DNA reads TGCGCCAGCAGCTCGTCACAGGTACTACTCTCCTACAATGAGCAGTTCTTC.

The V and J genes are TRBV13 and TRBJ2-3; 13 bases fit TRBD2. The CDR3 loop spans 16 amino acids. CDR1 is PRHDT and CDR2 is FYEKMQ in the germline V gene (reference sequence). The J segment lost 2 bases and the V segment lost 5 bases, leaving 4 bases of the junction unmatched. CDR3 in DNA: TGTGCCAGCAGCCCGGGACTAGCGGGACCCACAGATACGCAGTATTTT. Translating gives CASSPGLAGPTDTQYF.

The chain employs TRBV6-6 and TRBJ2-1, with 7 bases identical to TRBD2. Per germline, CDR1 MNHNY and CDR2 SVGAGI (reference sequence). V gave up 2 bases and J gave up 5 bases; unmatched junction bases: 3. This CDR3 is built from 14 residues. The CDR3 loop reads CASSYETSNNEQFF. In DNA, the CDR3 is TGTGCCAGCAGTTACGAGACTAGCAACAATGAGCAGTTCTTC.

The count of this clone is one. The genes are TRBV27 and TRBJ2-5; TRBD1 matches 8 bases. Trimming at V came to 0 bases and at J to 1 base, leaving 4 bases not matched to a gene. Germline CDR1 MNHEY, CDR2 SMNVEV (reference sequence). This CDR3 contains 16 residues. The CDR3: CASSLSGRGPQETQYF. The CDR3 DNA sequence: TGTGCCAGCAGTTTATCGGGCAGGGGGCCCCAAGAGACCCAGTACTTC.

The chain uses TRBV30 and TRBJ1-6; no clear D gene. Germline V gene lookup returns CDR1 GTSNPN and CDR2 SVGIG (reference sequence). Trimming cost V 4 bases and J 6 bases, with 13 bases left between them. The CDR3 is 14 amino acids. The CDR3 coding sequence is TGTGCCTGGACCCCCGGACTCGGTAATTCACCCCTCCACTTT. Its translation is CAWTPGLGNSPLHF.

The chain recombines TRBV19 with TRBJ2-5; 10 bases are shared with TRBD1. The CDR3 contains 14 residues. In germline, CDR1 is LNHDA, CDR2 SQIVND (reference sequence). The V segment lost 5 bases and the J segment 3 bases; nucleotides outside the gene matches: 3. In nucleotides, the CDR3 is TGTGCCAGTAGTCCCGGGACAGGGGAAGAGACCCAGTACTTC. It specifies CASSPGTGEETQYF.

The chain carries TRBV5-6 and TRBJ2-1; D remains ambiguous. Germline CDR1 is SGHDT and CDR2 is YYEEEE. The CDR3 covers 12 residues. Deletions cut 2 bases from V and 7 bases from J, with 7 bases between. Here the CDR3 DNA reads TGTGCCAGCAGCTTATATCGGAATGAGCAGTTCTTC. It encodes CASSLYRNEQFF.

As regards this clone: The same CDR3 is also encoded by other DNA sequences in this sample. Written as DNA, the CDR3 is TGTGCCAGCTCACCTTCAGCAGATACGCAGTATTTT. Residues: CASSPSADTQYF. The genes are TRBV18 and TRBJ2-3, with D unresolved. In germline, CDR1 is KGHSH, CDR2 LQKENI. V dropped 3 bases and J dropped 4 bases, with 5 bases sitting between them. CDR3 size: 12 residues.

In nucleotides, the CDR3 is TGTGCCAGCAGCCCCGGGACAAACTCTGGAAACACCATATATTTT. It translates to CASSPGTNSGNTIYF. The gene calls are TRBV7-6 and TRBJ1-3; tentative D call: TRBD1 (6 bases). Germline-derived CDR1 and CDR2 are SGHVS and FNYEAQ. The germline V and J ends were trimmed by 5 bases and 0 bases, with 11 bases remaining between them. This CDR3 region has 15 residues.